This T cell receptor (beta chain) stems from a study of siplizumab effects on memory and regulatory T cells (dated by TCRdb to the late 2010s). With regard to the full study: The effect of the anti-CD2 antibody siplizumab on alloreactive T-cell subsets was examined in allogeneic mixed lymphocyte reactions constructed from human PBMCs.

Sorted unstimulated T cells, along with proliferating T cells recovered from mixed lymphocyte reactions, underwent TCRbeta CDR3 sequencing. Fresh whole blood from nine to ten HLA-typed healthy donors was used as the source from which PBMCs were isolated. To map where alloreactive clones came from, CD4+ regulatory T cells in the unstimulated state were FACS-sorted. The CDR3 spans 16 residues, from the cysteine through the phenylalanine. The only DNA kept is the CDR3, 48 bases in frame from the first base. According to the germline V gene, CDR1 reads MGHRA and CDR2 reads YSYEKL. V loses 4 bases, J loses 4 bases, and the germline ends lie 20 bases apart. General conclusions and limits of the study: The suppressive function of proliferating Tregs from siplizumab cultures was not functionally confirmed. Siplizumab significantly reduced the cumulative frequency of alloreactive sequences traceable to unstimulated CD4+ memory T cells. About 75-96% of proliferating CD4+ or CD8+ clones could not be given a naive or memory phenotype. Greater diversity appeared to be present in unstimulated naive T cells than in memory T cells, and a substantial contribution to the alloresponse seemed to be made by naive cells. Among mappable alloreactive CD4+ clones, an average Treg-derived fraction of roughly 71% was observed with siplizumab, compared with approximately 30% in control reactions. Because sequences below about 10^-5 frequency were poorly captured, only a minor fraction of alloreactive clones could be mapped to unstimulated subsets.

A word on this clone: The antigen it recognizes is unknown. The record has no base qualities; no much larger clone is one base away.

Library method: the immunoSEQ multiplex PCR assay. The deep sequencing platform assayed roughly 10^5 TCR templates per sample. Genomic DNA extracted from sorted T cells was used for TCRbeta CDR3 sequencing. The authors' pipeline ran thus. Clonal analysis of TCRbeta CDR3 data was done in the R programming language. Comparing unstimulated samples against CFSE-low samples taken after the reaction was how alloreactive CD4+ and CD8+ clones were defined. Regulatory or non-regulatory origin was assigned to alloreactive CD4+ clones by matching of sequences to sorted unstimulated Treg and non-Treg repertoires. TCRdb carries this immuneACCESS record with in-frame sequences only. Its versions omit some clonotypes, under half of them owing to an unresolved V gene in the studies checked, with the rest unexplained. That table supplies the V and J calls and clone size; D and trimming were determined from the DNA. This sample comprises about 100,000 clones, 94% of them detected only once. The ten largest clones add up to roughly 0.61% of the sample.

Sequences were obtained from Tregs sorted from blood. The receptor was isolated from a human donor in good health. The chain links TRBV4-1 with TRBJ2-7; matching of 5 bases hints at TRBD1 as the D gene. In nucleotides, the sequence is TGCGCCAGCAGCCCTTTTTATGCAGGGAAGGATTACGAGCAGTACTTC. This is translated as CASSPFYAGKDYEQYF.